The sequence of this TCR beta chain was determined in a study of blood T cell repertoires in COVID-19. The repertoire was sequenced with immunoSEQ multiplex PCR; TCRdb's copy has only in-frame clones and lacks some. The table has about 68,000 clones, 87% seen once. V was pared by 2 bases and J by 1 base, with 13 bases between. The CDR3 runs to 16 residues. Germline CDR1 and CDR2: SGDLS and YYNGEE. The sequence was obtained from a man aged 45-60 years with active COVID-19. This chain connects TRBV9 to TRBJ1-5; D gene ambiguous. The sequenced sample consisted of peripheral blood. In DNA form, the CDR3 reads TGTGCCAGCAGCGTGGGCCCGGCCTTCAGCAATCAGCCCCAGCATTTT. It yields the protein CASSVGPAFSNQPQHF.